This TCR beta chain was identified in a study of blood T cell repertoires in COVID-19. The CDR3 is 16 residues long. The germline V gene has CDR1 SGHRS and CDR2 YFSETQ. The ends lost 4 bases at V and 2 bases at J; junction bases unmatched: 9. Authors' analysis steps: Amplification with reference gene primers provided the estimates of nucleated cell counts. Some clones are missing from TCRdb's copy, which holds only in-frame ones; the method was immunoSEQ multiplex PCR. That table furnishes V, J and clone size, whereas the DNA furnished D and trimming. This table holds some 240,000 clones, 84% found once.

This clonotype was sampled from a woman between 40 and 50 years old who had recovered from COVID-19. The chain has TRBV5-1 and TRBJ2-3; 8 bases are shared with TRBD1. The sequenced sample consisted of peripheral blood. The CDR3 nucleotides read TGCGCCAGCAGCGTAGGACAGGGAGTCCCCACAGATACGCAGTATTTT. Translation: CASSVGQGVPTDTQYF.